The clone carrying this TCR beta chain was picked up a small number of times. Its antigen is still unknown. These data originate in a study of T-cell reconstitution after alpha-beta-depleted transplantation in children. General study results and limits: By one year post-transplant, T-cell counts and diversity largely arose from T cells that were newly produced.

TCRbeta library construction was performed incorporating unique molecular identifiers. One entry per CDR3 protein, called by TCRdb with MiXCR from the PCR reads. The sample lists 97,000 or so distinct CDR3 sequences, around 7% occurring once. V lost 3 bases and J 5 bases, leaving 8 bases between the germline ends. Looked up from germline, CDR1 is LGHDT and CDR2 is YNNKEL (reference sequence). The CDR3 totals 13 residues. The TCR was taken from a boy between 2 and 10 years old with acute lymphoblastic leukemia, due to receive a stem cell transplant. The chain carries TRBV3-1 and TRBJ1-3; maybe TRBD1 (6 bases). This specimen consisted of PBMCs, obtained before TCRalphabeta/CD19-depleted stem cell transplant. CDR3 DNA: TGTGCCAGCAGCCAGCAGGGGAGAAACACCATATATTTT. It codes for CASSQQGRNTIYF.